What follows are 10 T cell receptor beta chains derived from one specimen sequenced in a study of T cells in Graves' hyperthyroidism and ophthalmopathy. Authors of the study amplified TCR beta CDR3 regions from RNA transcripts. A first-round RT-PCR of the TCR CDR3 used the HTBI primer set. TCRdb processed the multiplex PCR reads anew with MiXCR; each CDR3 protein has one entry. The sample consists of approximately 590,000 distinct CDR3 sequences, 40% to 55% of them appearing once. Sequencing was done on a sample of peripheral blood or thyroid tissue (not recorded which). All receptors derive from a woman in her late teens or twenties with Graves' hyperthyroidism.

The CDR3 nucleotides read TGTGCCAGCAGCTTAGGGGCAGGAAGCGTGGGGAGATCAGATACGCAGTATTTT. It is translated as CASSLGAGSVGRSDTQYF. This chain links TRBV7-8 with TRBJ2-3; D possibly corresponds to TRBD2 (5 bases). Deletions cut 1 base from V and 4 bases from J, with 21 bases between. This CDR3 has 18 amino acids. In germline, CDR1 is SGHVS, CDR2 FQNEAQ.

V and J are TRBV7-2 and TRBJ1-1; 8 nucleotides agree with TRBD1. Trimming cost V 6 bases and J 4 bases; bases outside gene matches: 10. Germline assignment: CDR1 SGHTA and CDR2 FQGNSA. This CDR3 comprises 15 residues. The CDR3 protein is CASSPRQGSGTEAFF. In DNA form, the CDR3 reads TGTGCCAGCAGTCCACGACAGGGGTCAGGCACTGAAGCTTTCTTT. The entire variable domain, with the rest obtained from reference TRBV7-2 and TRBJ1-1, is as follows: GAGVSQSPSNKVTEKGKDVELRCDPISGHTALYWYRQSLGQGLEFLIYFQGNSAPDKSGLPSDRFSAERTGGSVSTLTIQRTQQEDSAVYLCASSPRQGSGTEAFFGQGTRLTVV.

Ten or more counts support this clonotype. The rearrangement links TRBV15 to TRBJ2-5; 9 bases are shared with TRBD1. The junction had 4 bases not matched to a gene; V was cut back by 3 bases and J by 5 bases. The CDR3 totals 14 residues. Germline V gene data show CDR1 as LNHNV and CDR2 as YYDKDF (reference sequence). CDR3 sequence: CATSRDRGYETQYF. The CDR3 nucleotides are TGTGCCACCAGCAGGGACAGGGGATACGAGACCCAGTACTTC.

V usage is TRBV7-6 and J usage is TRBJ1-2, with no clear D. Trimming left V 3 bases short and J 4 bases short, with 21 bases between. The CDR3 length is 17 residues. CDR1 SGHVS and CDR2 FNYEAQ come from the germline V gene. CDR3 amino acids: CASSLKRPGVGVYGYTF. DNA of the CDR3: TGTGCCAGCAGCTTGAAACGGCCAGGCGTTGGCGTCTATGGCTACACCTTC.

As concerns this clonotype: This may stem from a read error, because a much larger clone lies one nucleotide away. This chain connects TRBV11-1 to TRBJ1-2; D possibly corresponds to TRBD1 (5 bases). Trimming shortened V by 5 bases and J by 8 bases, and 21 bases separated the two germline ends. Germline V gene lookup returns CDR1 SGHAT and CDR2 FQDESV (reference sequence). CDR3 length: 15 residues. CDR3 bases: TGTGCCAGCAGCGTCATCGGCCGGGGGGGAGGAGGCTACACCTTC. The encoded protein is CASSVIGRGGGGYTF.

The sample holds many counts of this clonotype. This chain links TRBV20-1 with TRBJ1-6, with D perhaps TRBD1 (6 bases). The CDR3 contains 14 residues. Trimming pared 1 base from V and 3 bases from J, leaving 7 bases between. The germline gives CDR1 DFQATT, CDR2 SNEGSKA (reference sequence). The DNA of the CDR3 is TGCAGTGCTAGAGGGACAGACTATAATTCACCCCTCCACTTT. This gives the protein CSARGTDYNSPLHF.

The chain's CDR3 is CATSRDKGVTGYTIYF. CDR3 nucleotides: TGTGCCACCAGCAGAGATAAGGGGGTGACTGGCTACACCATATATTTT. The chain couples TRBV15 to TRBJ1-3; a possible D gene is TRBD1 (6 bases). With 0 bases removed from V and 8 bases from J, the gap between germline ends came to 17 bases. This CDR3 has 16 residues. Germline CDR1 is LNHNV and CDR2 is YYDKDF (reference sequence).

Worth noting for this clonotype: An end of the junction does not agree with germline; a read error may underlie this. The gene calls are TRBV7-9 and TRBJ2-6; D is unclear. Germline values: CDR1 SEHNR, CDR2 FQNEAQ (reference sequence). The CDR3 contains 15 residues. The CDR3 is CASSQGREGANVLTF. As DNA, the CDR3 is TGCGCCAGCAGCCAAGGAAGGGAAGGGGCCAACGTCCTGACTTTC.

This clonotype was detected a few times. The V call is TRBV2, the J call TRBJ2-7; D unclear. CDR3 length: 15 amino acids. CDR1 and CDR2 (germline): SNHLY, FYNNEI. The V gene lost 5 bases and the J gene lost 3 bases, with 17 bases spanning the gap. CDR3 protein: CASSRLSDGYYEQYF. CDR3 sequence (DNA): TGTGCCAGCAGTCGCTTGAGTGACGGATACTACGAGCAGTACTTC.

This clonotype was seen a handful of times. Here the CDR3 reads CASSLTGPYHNQPQHF. Here the CDR3 DNA reads TGTGCCAGCAGCCTGACAGGGCCCTATCACAATCAGCCCCAGCATTTT. This chain joins TRBV7-8 and TRBJ1-5; 7 bases match TRBD1. Germline CDR1 and CDR2: SGHVS and FQNEAQ. This CDR3 has 16 residues. The trim removed 5 bases at V and 3 bases at J, leaving 10 bases unmatched. Full variable domain (remainder filled in from reference TRBV7-8 and TRBJ1-5): GAGVSQSPRYKVAKRGQDVALRCDPISGHVSLFWYQQALGQGPEFLTYFQNEAQLDKSGLPSDRFFAERPEGSVSTLKIQRTQQEDSAVYLCASSLTGPYHNQPQHFGDGTRLSIL.